The 27 T cell receptor beta chains reported below all come from one sample, sequenced in a study of T cells after posttransplantation cyclophosphamide. Sequenced by immunoSEQ multiplex PCR; TCRdb stores in-frame clones only, minus some. The table includes tens of thousands of clones, roughly 92% detected once. Sequenced input: PBMCs. The receptors were gathered from a woman in her forties or fifties in good health and a related stem cell transplant donor.

The V gene is TRBV19, the J gene TRBJ2-2, with D perhaps matching TRBD1 (5 bases). V lost 11 bases and J 1 base, leaving 14 bases between the germline ends. The CDR3 sequence is 14 residues long. Per the germline V gene, CDR1 is LNHDA and CDR2 is SQIVND (reference sequence). The CDR3 region is CASRVTRNTGELFF. CDR3 in DNA: TGTGCCTCCAGGGTTACTCGGAACACCGGGGAGCTGTTTTTT. The full variable domain, with the rest looked up from reference TRBV19 and TRBJ2-2, is DGGITQSPKYLFRKEGQNVTLSCEQNLNHDAMYWYRQDPGQGLRLIYYSQIVNDFQKGDIAEGYSVSREKKESFPLTVTSAQKNPTAFYLCASRVTRNTGELFFGEGSRLTVL.

V is TRBV2 and J is TRBJ2-3; D might be TRBD1 (6 bases). This CDR3 has 13 residues. Germline CDR1 and CDR2: SNHLY and FYNNEI. V lost 8 bases to trimming and J lost 1 base, with 10 bases between them. The CDR3 DNA reads TGTGCCAGCGGGGGCGTAGGCACAGATACGCAGTATTTT. It translates to CASGGVGTDTQYF.

The J gene is TRBJ1-5, the V gene TRBV30, with 8 nucleotides matching TRBD1. Germline CDR1 GTSNPN, CDR2 SVGIG (reference sequence). V trimming: 3 bases; J trimming: 4 bases; junction bases outside the gene matches: 5. The CDR3 contains 14 residues. CDR3 in DNA: TGTGCCTGGAGCAAAGACAGGGGTAATCAGCCCCAGCATTTT. Amino acid sequence: CAWSKDRGNQPQHF.

In its sample, this clone was seen a few times. The chain recombines TRBV6-5 with TRBJ1-2, with 7 bases fitting TRBD1. This CDR3 has 14 amino acids. Germline CDR1 and CDR2: MNHEY and SVGAGI. The trim removed 0 bases at V and 2 bases at J, leaving 0 bases unmatched. CDR3 in DNA: TGTGCCAGCAGTTACTCGGGACAGAACTATGGCTACACCTTC. Its protein product is CASSYSGQNYGYTF.

Points on this clone: One junction end disagrees with the germline gene, perhaps due to a read error. The chain joins TRBV7-7 to TRBJ2-5; 9 bases are a match to TRBD2. The CDR3 contains 14 residues. Germline V gene lookup returns CDR1 SSHAT and CDR2 FNYEAQ (reference sequence). CDR3 sequence: CASSSIAGEETQYF. DNA of the CDR3: TGTGCTAGCAGCTCAATAGCGGGAGAAGAGACCCAGTACTTC.

The chain uses TRBV5-1 and TRBJ1-1; no definite D call. V lost 0 bases and J 5 bases, leaving 8 bases between the germline ends. Germline-derived CDR1 and CDR2 are SGHRS and YFSETQ. This CDR3 comprises 13 residues. Here the CDR3 reads CASSLVEGTEAFF. The CDR3 region has the DNA TGCGCCAGCAGCTTGGTCGAGGGAACTGAAGCTTTCTTT.

This clone was found once. The rearrangement links TRBV5-1 to TRBJ1-1; possible D gene TRBD1, 5 bases. Germline CDR1 and CDR2: SGHRS and YFSETQ. The CDR3 runs 13 residues. V dropped 1 base and J dropped 7 bases, with 11 bases sitting between them. CDR3 sequence reads: CASSLHPQGEAFF. The CDR3 DNA reads TGCGCCAGCAGCTTGCATCCTCAGGGTGAAGCTTTCTTT. The full variable domain, with the rest looked up from reference TRBV5-1 and TRBJ1-1, is KAGVTQTPRYLIKTRGQQVTLSCSPISGHRSVSWYQQTPGQGLQFLFEYFSETQRNKGNFPGRFSGRQFSNSRSEMNVSTLELGDSALYLCASSLHPQGEAFFGQGTRLTVV.

This clone was recorded once. The V call is TRBV10-3, the J call TRBJ2-1, with a weak D call TRBD2 (5 bases). The CDR3 runs to 15 residues. V lost 8 bases and J lost 0, with 14 bases in between. The germline V gene encodes CDR1 ENHRY and CDR2 SYGVKD. The CDR3 nucleotides read TGTGCCATCGAGGCGAGGGATCCCTCCTACAATGAGCAGTTCTTC. Its translation: CAIEARDPSYNEQFF.

V and J are TRBV29-1 and TRBJ2-3; maybe TRBD1 (6 bases). CDR1 SQVTM and CDR2 ANQGSEA come from the germline V gene. V lost 6 bases and J lost 0, with 16 bases in between. The CDR3 runs to 15 residues. CDR3 DNA sequence: TGCAGCGTAAACGTACAGGGCGGGAGCACAGATACGCAGTATTTT. Its protein product is CSVNVQGGSTDTQYF.

V usage is TRBV5-1 and J usage is TRBJ2-1; 13 bases map to TRBD2. The CDR3 runs 20 residues. The germline gives CDR1 SGHRS, CDR2 YFSETQ. With 4 bases clipped from V and 4 bases from J, the junction kept 17 bases outside the gene matches. This CDR3 reads CASSPGLQLAGGPRYNEQFF. CDR3 nucleotides: TGCGCCAGCAGCCCCGGCCTACAACTAGCGGGAGGGCCCCGGTACAATGAGCAGTTCTTC. Full variable domain (remainder filled in from reference TRBV5-1 and TRBJ2-1): KAGVTQTPRYLIKTRGQQVTLSCSPISGHRSVSWYQQTPGQGLQFLFEYFSETQRNKGNFPGRFSGRQFSNSRSEMNVSTLELGDSALYLCASSPGLQLAGGPRYNEQFFGPGTRLTVL.

In DNA, the CDR3 is TGTGCCAGCAGTTACGAAGGGGGCTCTGGAAACACCATATATTTT. As protein: CASSYEGGSGNTIYF. This chain links TRBV6-6 with TRBJ1-3; TRBD1 is a possible D gene (6 bases). Germline CDR1 and CDR2: MNHNY and SVGAGI (reference sequence). Trimming took off 2 bases at V and 0 bases at J, with 8 bases between the two ends. The length of the CDR3 is 15 residues.

The chain carries TRBV7-6 and TRBJ2-2, with 11 bases that match TRBD2. J lost 4 bases, V lost 1 base, and 8 bases had no gene match. Per germline, CDR1 SGHVS and CDR2 FNYEAQ. The CDR3 consists of 18 residues. CDR3 coding DNA: TGTGCCAGCAGCTTAGAGCTAGCGGGAGGTCGGAGCACCGGGGAGCTGTTTTTT. This gives the protein CASSLELAGGRSTGELFF.

The V and J genes are TRBV9 and TRBJ1-6, with 10 bases identical to TRBD1. The CDR3 has 17 residues. The junction had 8 bases not matched to a gene; V was cut back by 0 bases and J by 8 bases. CDR1 and CDR2 (germline): SGDLS, YYNGEE. CDR3 in DNA: TGTGCCAGCAGCGTAGAGCTGACAGGGGGCATCGATTCACCCCTCCACTTT. This sequence encodes CASSVELTGGIDSPLHF.

The chain recombines TRBV29-1 with TRBJ2-2, with a tentative D call TRBD2 (5 bases). The germline gives CDR1 SQVTM, CDR2 ANQGSEA. This CDR3 has 13 amino acids. The V end was cut by 5 bases, the J end by 8 bases, with 15 bases between. The CDR3 bases are TGCAGCGTTCGGGGTACACCATGGGGGGAGCTGTTTTTT. This codes for CSVRGTPWGELFF.

The chain has TRBV29-1 and TRBJ2-7; the D gene is possibly TRBD2 (6 bases). The CDR3 totals 13 residues. Germline CDR1 is SQVTM and CDR2 is ANQGSEA. Trimming took 7 bases from V and 0 from J, leaving 13 bases between them. This chain's CDR3 is CSGRDGSSYEQYF. The CDR3 nucleotides read TGCAGCGGACGGGACGGGAGCTCCTACGAGCAGTACTTC.

The chain has TRBV5-5 and TRBJ1-1; 7 nucleotides align to TRBD1. J gave up 1 base and V 4 bases, and 13 bases lay outside the gene matches. From germline, CDR1 is SGHKS and CDR2 YYEKEE (reference sequence). This CDR3 contains 17 residues. The CDR3 nucleotides read TGTGCCAGCAGCCTGCAATGGGCCGGACAGGAGAACACTGAAGCTTTCTTT. As protein: CASSLQWAGQENTEAFF.

The chain uses TRBV11-3 and TRBJ2-5; TRBD1 matches at 9 bases. Germline-derived CDR1 and CDR2 are SGHNT and YENEEA. The CDR3 totals 14 residues. After removal of 3 bases from V and 9 bases from J, the junction contained 8 bases not matched to a gene. The CDR3, as DNA: TGTGCCAGCAGCTTTGGACAGGGGTCCGGGGCCCAGTACTTC. It encodes CASSFGQGSGAQYF.

The rearrangement uses TRBV29-1 and TRBJ2-7, with 9 bases matching TRBD1. CDR3 length: 13 residues. Germline-derived CDR1 and CDR2 are SQVTM and ANQGSEA. V lost 2 bases to trimming and J lost 3 bases; unmatched junction nucleotides: 2. CDR3 coding DNA: TGCAGCGTTGAACCGGGACAGGGCTACGAGCAGTACTTC. This codes for CSVEPGQGYEQYF.

This chain joins TRBV7-9 and TRBJ2-7; perhaps TRBD2 as D (6 bases). CDR1 and CDR2 (germline): SEHNR, FQNEAQ (reference sequence). Trimming pared 2 bases from V and 2 bases from J, leaving 10 bases between. This CDR3 region has 14 residues. The CDR3 reads CASSLLGSPYEQYF. In DNA form, the CDR3 reads TGTGCCAGCAGCTTACTCGGGAGCCCCTACGAGCAGTACTTC.

The V call is TRBV9, the J call TRBJ2-5, with D perhaps matching TRBD2 (6 bases). There are 17 residues in the CDR3. Germline values: CDR1 SGDLS, CDR2 YYNGEE. The V end was cut by 0 bases, the J end by 5 bases, with 20 bases between. CDR3 region: CASSVDLGGGVMETQYF. The CDR3 bases are TGTGCCAGCAGCGTAGATCTGGGGGGTGGCGTAATGGAGACCCAGTACTTC.

J is TRBJ2-1 and V is TRBV6-1; D might be TRBD1 (6 bases). Trimming took 3 bases from V and 8 from J, leaving 11 bases between them. The CDR3 sequence is 13 residues long. Per the germline V gene, CDR1 is MNHNS and CDR2 is SASEGT. CDR3 protein: CASSETGFHEQFF. CDR3 nucleotide sequence: TGTGCCAGCAGTGAGACAGGATTCCATGAGCAGTTCTTC.

The chain has TRBV28 and TRBJ2-5; 7 nucleotides match TRBD2. The V and J ends lost 3 bases and 2 bases, in that order; junction bases with no gene match: 9. Germline V gene data show CDR1 as MDHEN and CDR2 as SYDVKM. The CDR3 totals 16 residues. CDR3 sequence (DNA): TGTGCCAGCAGTTTGTCGTCCAGGGAGGGTCAAGAGACCCAGTACTTC. Translating gives CASSLSSREGQETQYF. Combining the CDR3 with reference TRBV28 and TRBJ2-5 gives the whole variable domain DVKVTQSSRYLVKRTGEKVFLECVQDMDHENMFWYRQDPGLGLRLIYFSYDVKMKEKGDIPEGYSVSREKKERFSLILESASTNQTSMYLCASSLSSREGQETQYFGPGTRLLVL.

The chain couples TRBV28 to TRBJ1-4; 10 nucleotides match TRBD1. The CDR3 covers 14 residues. J gave up 6 bases and V 5 bases, and 3 bases lay outside the gene matches. CDR1 MDHEN and CDR2 SYDVKM come from the germline V gene. CDR3 DNA sequence: TGTGCCAGCAGTGACAGGGGGCGGGATGAAAAACTGTTTTTT. It encodes CASSDRGRDEKLFF.

The chain combines TRBV7-8 with TRBJ1-5; D may be TRBD1 (5 bases). Germline assignment: CDR1 SGHVS and CDR2 FQNEAQ. This CDR3 has 15 amino acids. The ends were cut back, 1 base at V and 1 base at J, with 8 bases in the middle. CDR3 in DNA: TGTGCCAGCAGCTTAGAGGACACAAGCAATCAGCCCCAGCATTTT. As protein: CASSLEDTSNQPQHF. Complete variable domain (other parts from reference TRBV7-8 and TRBJ1-5): GAGVSQSPRYKVAKRGQDVALRCDPISGHVSLFWYQQALGQGPEFLTYFQNEAQLDKSGLPSDRFFAERPEGSVSTLKIQRTQQEDSAVYLCASSLEDTSNQPQHFGDGTRLSIL.

The V call is TRBV11-1, the J call TRBJ2-1, with 7 positions matching TRBD2. The CDR3 runs 15 residues. The germline V gene has CDR1 SGHAT and CDR2 FQDESV (reference sequence). With 4 bases clipped from V and 9 bases from J, the junction kept 12 bases outside the gene matches. The CDR3, as DNA: TGTGCCAGCAGCTACGGACTAGACGTCTCACGTGAGCAGTTCTTC. It is translated as CASSYGLDVSREQFF.

V usage is TRBV18 and J usage is TRBJ2-7, with TRBD1 matching 9 bases. Germline trimming cut 4 bases from V and 4 bases from J; bases unmatched to any gene: 8. CDR3 size: 15 residues. Germline V CDR1 and CDR2: KGHSH, LQKENI. The CDR3: CASSLAGTGTYEQYF. In DNA form, the CDR3 reads TGTGCCAGCTCACTAGCCGGGACAGGGACGTACGAGCAGTACTTC.

The rearrangement uses TRBV2 and TRBJ2-3; D is undetermined. Germline V gene data show CDR1 as SNHLY and CDR2 as FYNNEI. V gave up 7 bases and J gave up 3 bases, with 11 bases separating them. The CDR3 is 13 residues long. The CDR3 DNA reads as TGTGCCAGCAACCTCGAGGTGACAGATACGCAGTATTTT. Translation: CASNLEVTDTQYF.